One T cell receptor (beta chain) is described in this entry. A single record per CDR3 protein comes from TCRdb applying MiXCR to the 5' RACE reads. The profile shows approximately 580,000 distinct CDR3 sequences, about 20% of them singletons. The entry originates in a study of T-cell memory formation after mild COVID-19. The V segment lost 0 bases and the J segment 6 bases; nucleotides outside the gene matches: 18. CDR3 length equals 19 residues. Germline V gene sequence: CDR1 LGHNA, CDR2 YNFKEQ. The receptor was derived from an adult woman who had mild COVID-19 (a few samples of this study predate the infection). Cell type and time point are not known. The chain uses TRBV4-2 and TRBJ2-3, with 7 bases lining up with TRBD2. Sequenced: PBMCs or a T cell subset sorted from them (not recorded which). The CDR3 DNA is TGTGCCAGCAGCCAAGATGTCAATATGGGACTACAGCAGGCGGATACGCAGTATTTT. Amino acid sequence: CASSQDVNMGLQQADTQYF.